What follows are 12 T cell receptor beta chains derived from one specimen sequenced in a study of regulatory T cells in long-lasting Graves disease. Time point in this sample: newly diagnosed GD, antithyroid drugs for less than 3 months. Making the TCR library involved RNA that had been extracted from PBMCs. Combining iRepertoire HTBI primers with Arm-PCR of CDR3 regions, the authors built TCR beta libraries. Each CDR3 protein gets one entry after TCRdb re-called the multiplex PCR reads with MiXCR. The sample contains about 540,000 distinct CDR3 sequences, around an eighth of which appear only once. The data were also submitted as part of a second study, on T cells in Graves' hyperthyroidism and ophthalmopathy.

Source: peripheral blood mononuclear cells (PBMCs), taken at new diagnosis, from a patient treated with antithyroid drugs. The receptors stem from a man younger than 40 with Graves disease.

This clonotype was seen many times. V is TRBV29-1 and J is TRBJ2-7; 9 positions match TRBD1. Germline V gene data show CDR1 as SQVTM and CDR2 as ANQGSEA. Germline trimming cut 7 bases from V and 7 bases from J; bases unmatched to any gene: 11. The CDR3 contains 13 residues. CDR3 sequence reads: CSAKPGQGIEQYF. CDR3 in DNA: TGCAGCGCTAAGCCGGGACAGGGAATTGAGCAGTACTTC.

This clonotype was seen at least ten times. The chain carries TRBV20-1 and TRBJ1-1; D is unclear. Germline CDR1 is DFQATT and CDR2 is SNEGSKA (reference sequence). CDR3 length: 12 residues. V gave up 0 bases and J gave up 7 bases, with 9 bases separating them. In DNA, the CDR3 is TGCAGTGCTAGAGATCAGGCGCTTGAAGCTTTCTTT. This sequence encodes CSARDQALEAFF.

This clonotype occurred many times. This sequence joins TRBV3-1 and TRBJ1-1; perhaps TRBD1 as D (5 bases). The germline V and J ends were trimmed by 1 base and 3 bases, with 6 bases remaining between them. The germline gives CDR1 LGHDT, CDR2 YNNKEL (reference sequence). The CDR3 has 13 residues. CDR3 DNA: TGTGCCAGCAGCCAAGCGGGGGACACTGAAGCTTTCTTT. Protein: CASSQAGDTEAFF.

This clonotype occurred many times. The rearrangement links TRBV6-1 to TRBJ2-7; the D gene is possibly TRBD2 (6 bases). Germline lookup yields CDR1 MNHNS and CDR2 SASEGT. CDR3 length: 13 residues. The V and J ends lost 6 bases and 2 bases respectively, with 11 bases between them. The CDR3: CASRNSGPYEQYF. CDR3 nucleotides: TGTGCCAGCAGAAATAGCGGACCCTACGAGCAGTACTTC.

About this clonotype itself: A far larger clone is one base from this, pointing to a likely read error. The V call is TRBV7-2, the J call TRBJ2-7, with 7 bases that match TRBD1. V was clipped by 6 bases and J by 3 bases; unmatched bases: 8. CDR3 length equals 14 residues. Germline assignment: CDR1 SGHTA and CDR2 FQGNSA. The CDR3 DNA sequence: TGTGCCAGCAGTTCACTCGGACAGGACTACGAGCAGTACTTC. The encoded protein is CASSSLGQDYEQYF.

This clonotype was detected ten times or more. The J gene is TRBJ1-6, the V gene TRBV29-1, with a tentative D call TRBD1 (6 bases). Trimming pared 7 bases from V and 14 bases from J, leaving 18 bases between. This CDR3 has 12 amino acids. Germline V gene data show CDR1 as SQVTM and CDR2 as ANQGSEA. CDR3 sequence reads: CSGSTGPGALHF. CDR3 coding DNA: TGCAGCGGATCGACAGGACCGGGGGCCCTCCACTTT. Filled out from reference TRBV29-1 and TRBJ1-6, the complete variable domain reads SAVISQKPSRDICQRGTSLTIQCQVDSQVTMMFWYRQQPGQSLTLIATANQGSEATYESGFVIDKFPISRPNLTFSTLTVSNMSPEDSSIYLCSGSTGPGALHFGNGTRLTVT.

This clonotype showed up many times. The chain combines TRBV6-5 with TRBJ1-2, with D hard to call. This CDR3 is 14 amino acids long. Per germline, CDR1 MNHEY and CDR2 SVGAGI. The germline V and J ends were trimmed by 0 bases and 2 bases, with 7 bases remaining between them. The CDR3 loop reads CASSYSVENYGYTF. The CDR3 bases are TGTGCCAGCAGTTACTCGGTAGAGAACTATGGCTACACCTTC.

This clonotype was detected many times. V and J are TRBV11-2 and TRBJ1-2; D is perhaps TRBD1 (6 bases). CDR1 SGHAT and CDR2 FQNNGV come from the germline V gene. The CDR3 totals 15 residues. V was pared by 5 bases and J by 4 bases, with 17 bases between. Here the CDR3 reads CASSPGGGYFYGYTF. CDR3 bases: TGTGCCAGCAGCCCAGGAGGGGGTTACTTCTATGGCTACACCTTC. Supplemented by reference TRBV11-2 and TRBJ1-2, the full variable domain reads EAGVAQSPRYKIIEKRQSVAFWCNPISGHATLYWYQQILGQGPKLLIQFQNNGVVDDSQLPKDRFSAERLKGVDSTLKIQPAKLEDSAVYLCASSPGGGYFYGYTFGSGTRLTVV.

The chain uses TRBV7-9 and TRBJ2-5; perhaps TRBD1 as D (6 bases). The germline V gene has CDR1 SEHNR and CDR2 FQNEAQ (reference sequence). This CDR3 contains 16 residues. Trimming left V 5 bases short and J 1 base short, with 17 bases between. In DNA form, the CDR3 reads TGTGCCAGCAGCCACCACAGGGACCTTTCCCAAGAGACCCAGTACTTC. This translates into CASSHHRDLSQETQYF. Full variable domain (outside the CDR3, taken from reference TRBV7-9 and TRBJ2-5): DTGVSQNPRHKITKRGQNVTFRCDPISEHNRLYWYRQTLGQGPEFLTYFQNEAQLEKSRLLSDRFSAERPKGSFSTLEIQRTEQGDSAMYLCASSHHRDLSQETQYFGPGTRLLVL.

A note on this clonotype: The junction differs from germline at one of its ends, possibly a read error. V and J are TRBV5-1 and TRBJ2-1; D is unclear. The V gene's germline CDR1 is SGHRS and CDR2 YFSETQ. The CDR3 runs to 14 residues. CDR3 loop: CASSSGASYDEQFF. The CDR3 DNA follows: TGCGCCAGCAGCTCTGGCGCTTCCTACGATGAGCAGTTCTTC.

This clonotype was counted at least ten times. The CDR3 DNA is TGTGCCAGCAGTCCTATAGCGGGACCAACAGATACGCAGTATTTT. It codes for CASSPIAGPTDTQYF. The chain recombines TRBV12-3 or TRBV12-4 with TRBJ2-3; 8 bases map to TRBD2. The CDR3 spans 15 residues. Unmatched junction bases numbered 7, after V lost 5 bases and J lost 3 bases.

This clonotype showed up many times. The J gene is TRBJ2-4, the V gene TRBV19; 7 nucleotides align to TRBD1. Germline V gene lookup returns CDR1 LNHDA and CDR2 SQIVND (reference sequence). This CDR3 has 14 amino acids. With 10 bases clipped from V and 3 bases from J, the junction kept 9 bases outside the gene matches. DNA of the CDR3: TGTGCCATTAGACAGGGAAAGGTCAAAAACATTCAGTACTTC. Translation gives CAIRQGKVKNIQYF.